Below are 32 T cell receptor beta chains sequenced from a single sample in a study of T cells in Graves' hyperthyroidism and ophthalmopathy. Template material for amplifying TCR beta CDR3 regions consisted of RNA transcripts. Primed by the HTBI set, a first-round RT-PCR was run on the TCR CDR3. One entry per CDR3 protein, called by TCRdb with MiXCR from the multiplex PCR reads. The sample lists fewer than 550,000 distinct CDR3 sequences, 15% to 18% occurring once. The sequenced sample consisted of blood. The receptors were sampled from a woman aged 18-29 years with Graves' hyperthyroidism.

This clonotype has ten or more counts. The chain joins TRBV6-1 to TRBJ1-1, with D possibly TRBD1 on 6 matching bases. Germline V gives CDR1 MNHNS, CDR2 SASEGT. The CDR3 has 15 amino acids. V was pared by 0 bases and J by 0 bases, with 8 bases between. The CDR3 here is CASSEAGTLNTEAFF. The CDR3 coding sequence is TGTGCCAGCAGTGAAGCGGGGACATTGAACACTGAAGCTTTCTTT.

This clonotype was counted at least ten times. This rearrangement joins TRBV2 to TRBJ1-1, with D unresolved. Germline V gives CDR1 SNHLY, CDR2 FYNNEI. Trimming took off 6 bases at V and 2 bases at J, with 10 bases between the two ends. CDR3 length: 13 residues. CDR3 amino acids: CASRQDGNTEAFF. In DNA form, the CDR3 reads TGTGCCAGCAGGCAGGATGGTAACACTGAAGCTTTCTTT.

A remark on this clonotype: With a much larger clone just one base away, this may be a read error. The chain carries TRBV5-1 and TRBJ1-4, with TRBD1 matching 11 bases. Germline values: CDR1 SGHRS, CDR2 YFSETQ. This CDR3 region has 15 residues. CDR3 in amino acids: CASNLDRGQGGKLFF. The DNA of the CDR3 is TGCGCCAGCAACTTGGACAGGGGGCAAGGGGGAAAACTGTTTTTT.

Many counts were recorded for this clonotype. The chain carries TRBV20-1 and TRBJ2-1; 9 bases line up with TRBD2. The CDR3 runs to 16 residues. Trimming took 8 bases from V and 8 from J; bases not matched to a gene: 19. Germline CDR1 DFQATT, CDR2 SNEGSKA (reference sequence). The CDR3 DNA reads as TGCAGTCCTGACCCTCCGACTAGCGGCCCCTGGGATGAGCAGTTCTTC. Encoded protein: CSPDPPTSGPWDEQFF.

DNA for the CDR3: TGTGCCAGCAGTCTCCGGGACTATAACGAGCAGTACTTC. Its protein product is CASSLRDYNEQYF. V gene TRBV6-1 combines with J gene TRBJ2-7; 7 nucleotides match TRBD2. Germline V gene data show CDR1 as MNHNS and CDR2 as SASEGT. The trim removed 5 bases at V and 5 bases at J, leaving 6 bases unmatched. The CDR3 has 13 amino acids.

A few counts support this clonotype. J is TRBJ1-1 and V is TRBV19; weak D call: TRBD1 (6 bases). Germline values: CDR1 LNHDA, CDR2 SQIVND (reference sequence). The V end was cut by 5 bases, the J end by 6 bases, with 16 bases between. There are 14 residues in the CDR3. The CDR3 DNA follows: TGTGCCAGTAGTCCTCCGGGGGCTTTGGCTGAAGCTTTCTTT. Amino acid sequence: CASSPPGALAEAFF.

The table lists this clonotype with a few counts. This may stem from a read error, because a much larger clone lies one nucleotide away. The gene calls are TRBV28 and TRBJ1-1, with D perhaps TRBD1 (5 bases). Germline V gene lookup returns CDR1 MDHEN and CDR2 SYDVKM. The V and J ends lost 9 bases and 0 bases respectively, with 14 bases between them. The CDR3 length is 14 residues. The DNA for the CDR3 is TGTGCCAGAAGCATGGGGGAAATGAACACTGAAGCTTTCTTT. Protein sequence: CARSMGEMNTEAFF.

In its sample, this clonotype was seen many times. The gene calls are TRBV20-1 and TRBJ1-1; 7 bases are a match to TRBD1. The junction had 7 bases not matched to a gene; V was cut back by 3 bases and J by 3 bases. Per germline, CDR1 DFQATT and CDR2 SNEGSKA (reference sequence). CDR3 length equals 14 residues. CDR3 sequence (DNA): TGCAGTGCTAGGACAGGGAGGGGGTACACTGAAGCTTTCTTT. Its translation is CSARTGRGYTEAFF.

The V gene is TRBV4-2, the J gene TRBJ1-3; the D is unclear. The CDR3 extends over 16 amino acids. V dropped 0 bases and J dropped 2 bases, with 11 bases sitting between them. CDR1 LGHNA and CDR2 YNFKEQ come from the germline V gene. CDR3 nucleotides: TGTGCCAGCAGCCAAGATCAGAGGGTTACTGGAAACACCATATATTTT. Translation: CASSQDQRVTGNTIYF.

In its sample, this clonotype was seen many times. The CDR3 bases are TGTGCCAGCAGTTTAGGGACAGGGGGACGGTCACCCCTCCACTTT. Translating it yields CASSLGTGGRSPLHF. The chain carries TRBV12-3 or TRBV12-4 and TRBJ1-6; 10 positions match TRBD1. This CDR3 has 15 residues. V lost 1 base and J lost 10; bases outside the gene matches: 4.

Ten or more counts support this clonotype. The chain is built from TRBV2 and TRBJ2-1; tentative D call: TRBD2 (6 bases). Germline loops: CDR1 SNHLY, CDR2 FYNNEI. This CDR3 comprises 14 residues. With 5 bases removed from V and 9 bases from J, the gap between germline ends came to 17 bases. The CDR3 reads CASSTAGQAGEQFF. CDR3 nucleotide sequence: TGTGCCAGCAGTACAGCGGGCCAGGCGGGTGAGCAGTTCTTC.

CDR3: CASSEVSDYGYTF. DNA of the CDR3: TGTGCCAGCAGTGAAGTGTCGGACTATGGCTACACCTTC. The chain is built from TRBV25-1 and TRBJ1-2; D not certain. The germline gives CDR1 MGHDK, CDR2 SYGVNS. This CDR3 spans 13 amino acids. Trimming took 2 bases from V and 3 from J, leaving 7 bases between them.

Comments on this clonotype: One base away lies a much larger clone, so this may be a sequencing read error. This chain links TRBV2 with TRBJ1-3, with TRBD1 identical over 7 bases. The CDR3 is 14 residues long. Germline CDR1 reads SNHLY; CDR2 reads FYNNEI. After removal of 5 bases from V and 0 bases from J, the junction contained 1 base not matched to a gene. CDR3 sequence (DNA): TGTGCCAGCAGTACAGGGGACTCTGGAAACACCATATATTTT. Amino acid sequence: CASSTGDSGNTIYF.

The V and J genes are TRBV2 and TRBJ2-3; the match to TRBD2 covers 7 bases. Unmatched junction bases numbered 15, after V lost 8 bases and J lost 4 bases. Germline V gene sequence: CDR1 SNHLY, CDR2 FYNNEI. CDR3 length: 16 residues. CDR3 sequence: CASSIGAGRGADTQYF. The CDR3 DNA sequence: TGTGCCAGCTCGATAGGGGCAGGGAGGGGCGCAGATACGCAGTATTTT.

This rearrangement joins TRBV29-1 to TRBJ1-2; 8 bases are a match to TRBD1. Germline trimming cut 8 bases from V and 4 bases from J; bases unmatched to any gene: 12. Germline CDR1 and CDR2: SQVTM and ANQGSEA. This CDR3 has 14 residues. CDR3 in DNA: TGCAGCTCGGAGCAGGGGGCGAGGGGCTATGGCTACACCTTC. Amino acid sequence: CSSEQGARGYGYTF.

This clonotype came up many times. The chain employs TRBV5-8 and TRBJ1-5, with a tentative D call TRBD1 (6 bases). V was cut by 1 base and J by 1 base, with 15 bases left in between. The CDR3 length is 17 residues. Per germline, CDR1 SGHTS and CDR2 YDEGEE. CDR3 coding DNA: TGTGCCAGCAGCTTGTATGTCAGGGGATGGAGCAATCAGCCCCAGCATTTT. Protein product: CASSLYVRGWSNQPQHF.

This clonotype was counted at least ten times. The rearrangement uses TRBV7-9 and TRBJ2-4; 14 bases match TRBD2. Per the germline V gene, CDR1 is SEHNR and CDR2 is FQNEAQ (reference sequence). CDR3 length: 16 residues. V shed 3 bases, J shed 7 bases, and the junction held 5 bases outside the gene matches. This CDR3 is CASSFPGLAGVNIQYF. The CDR3 coding sequence is TGTGCCAGCAGCTTCCCGGGACTAGCGGGGGTGAACATTCAGTACTTC.

As to this clonotype: This sequence may be a read error, since a much larger clone differs from it by one base. The chain uses TRBV6-5 and TRBJ2-1, with D tentatively TRBD1 (5 bases). The CDR3 runs to 13 residues. Germline CDR1 and CDR2: MNHEY and SVGAGI. Trimming shortened V by 2 bases and J by 10 bases, and 12 bases separated the two germline ends. CDR3 nucleotide sequence: TGTGCCAGCAGTTACACAGGTCCCAACGAGCAGTTCTTC. The encoded protein is CASSYTGPNEQFF.

There are many counts of this clonotype. CDR3 sequence reads: CASSLRSGTGELFF. The CDR3 DNA is TGTGCCAGCAGCCTGCGATCGGGGACCGGGGAGCTGTTTTTT. The chain couples TRBV13 to TRBJ2-2; possible D gene TRBD2, 5 bases. Trimming removed 5 bases at V and 5 bases at J, with 12 bases between. Germline loops: CDR1 PRHDT, CDR2 FYEKMQ (reference sequence). The CDR3 covers 14 residues.

This clonotype has a count of ten or more. The rearrangement joins TRBV5-1 to TRBJ2-7; perhaps TRBD2 as D (6 bases). The CDR3 loop spans 16 amino acids. Germline-derived CDR1 and CDR2 are SGHRS and YFSETQ. Trimming removed 1 base from V and 5 bases from J, with 19 bases in between. For the CDR3, the DNA is TGCGCCAGCAGCTTGTCCTCCGGACTACAATTCCACGAGCAGTACTTC. Translated: CASSLSSGLQFHEQYF. Drawing the rest from reference TRBV5-1 and TRBJ2-7, the complete variable domain is KAGVTQTPRYLIKTRGQQVTLSCSPISGHRSVSWYQQTPGQGLQFLFEYFSETQRNKGNFPGRFSGRQFSNSRSEMNVSTLELGDSALYLCASSLSSGLQFHEQYFGPGTRLTVT.

This clonotype was recorded many times. CDR3 in amino acids: CASRFRTGGKNTEAFF. The CDR3 region has the DNA TGTGCCAGCAGGTTCCGGACAGGGGGCAAGAACACTGAAGCTTTCTTT. The genes are TRBV5-6 and TRBJ1-1; 11 positions match TRBD1. Germline CDR1 SGHDT, CDR2 YYEEEE. The CDR3 covers 16 residues. Losses at the gene ends were 5 bases for V and 1 base for J; bases not matched to a gene: 7.

The sample holds many counts of this clonotype. The chain has TRBV5-1 and TRBJ2-3; 8 positions match TRBD2. Trimming took 2 bases from V and 6 from J; bases not matched to a gene: 5. CDR3 length: 14 residues. The germline V gene encodes CDR1 SGHRS and CDR2 YFSETQ. The CDR3 DNA is TGCGCCAGCAGCTTCGGGGGGGCCGGGGATACGCAGTATTTT. Its translation is CASSFGGAGDTQYF.

This clonotype was picked up many times. The genes are TRBV14 and TRBJ2-1, with D possibly called TRBD1 or TRBD2 (5 bases each). The germline V gene encodes CDR1 SGHDN and CDR2 FVKESK. This CDR3 region has 16 residues. V lost 3 bases, J lost 6 bases, and 18 bases lay in between. CDR3: CASSHERSGGFNEQFF. CDR3 bases: TGTGCCAGCAGCCATGAGCGGTCTGGGGGTTTCAATGAGCAGTTCTTC.

The table lists this clonotype with a count of one. The chain's CDR3 is CASQSRTGTSGGETQYF. CDR3 nucleotides: TGTGCCAGCCAATCAAGAACCGGGACTAGCGGGGGAGAGACCCAGTACTTC. The chain joins TRBV10-3 to TRBJ2-5, with TRBD2 matching 14 bases. J lost 4 bases, V lost 10 bases, and 14 bases had no gene match. Per the germline V gene, CDR1 is ENHRY and CDR2 is SYGVKD. The length of the CDR3 is 17 residues.

At least ten counts were recorded for this clonotype. The chain is built from TRBV2 and TRBJ1-6; D is undetermined. V lost 2 bases and J 0 bases, leaving 5 bases between the germline ends. The CDR3 contains 15 residues. In germline, CDR1 is SNHLY, CDR2 FYNNEI. DNA for the CDR3: TGTGCCAGCAGTGAATCCACCTCCTATAATTCACCCCTCCACTTT. Protein: CASSESTSYNSPLHF.

This clonotype has at least ten counts. The V call is TRBV7-2, the J call TRBJ2-2; D is possibly TRBD2 (6 bases). Germline CDR1 and CDR2: SGHTA and FQGNSA. V lost 2 bases and J 0 bases, leaving 16 bases between the germline ends. This CDR3 is 18 amino acids long. CDR3 loop: CASSLWPGTLANTGELFF. The CDR3 region has the DNA TGTGCCAGCAGCTTATGGCCCGGGACTCTCGCGAACACCGGGGAGCTGTTTTTT.

Only a few counts were recorded for this clonotype. V usage is TRBV25-1 and J usage is TRBJ2-5; D may correspond to TRBD1 or TRBD2 (5 bases each). CDR1 and CDR2 (germline): MGHDK, SYGVNS. The V end was cut by 7 bases, the J end by 5 bases, with 17 bases between. The CDR3 length is 14 residues. Written as DNA, the CDR3 is TGTGCCAGCACAAGTGAGAGGGGTGCGGAGACCCAGTACTTC. Residues: CASTSERGAETQYF.

This clonotype was counted a few times. CDR3 amino acids: CSALRVDTVHNSPLHF. In DNA form, the CDR3 reads TGCAGTGCCCTTCGGGTCGATACAGTACATAATTCACCCCTCCACTTT. V usage is TRBV20-1 and J usage is TRBJ1-6; no clear D. From germline, CDR1 is DFQATT and CDR2 SNEGSKA (reference sequence). Trimming pared 6 bases from V and 5 bases from J, leaving 20 bases between. The CDR3 is 16 residues long.

The chain couples TRBV19 to TRBJ2-7; 7 bases are a match to TRBD2. The CDR3 loop spans 13 amino acids. Unmatched junction bases numbered 2, after V lost 3 bases and J lost 3 bases. Germline V gene sequence: CDR1 LNHDA, CDR2 SQIVND (reference sequence). The CDR3 sequence is CASSISGDYEQYF. CDR3 nucleotides: TGTGCCAGTAGTATCAGCGGGGACTACGAGCAGTACTTC.

This clonotype was recorded many times. The chain links TRBV5-1 to TRBJ1-5, with a possible D match to TRBD1 (6 bases). The CDR3 sequence is 13 residues long. Trimming cost V 4 bases and J 8 bases, with 13 bases left between them. Germline CDR1 reads SGHRS; CDR2 reads YFSETQ. CDR3 sequence: CASSIQGREPQHF. For the CDR3, the DNA is TGCGCCAGCAGCATCCAGGGGCGAGAGCCCCAGCATTTT. The entire variable domain, with the rest obtained from reference TRBV5-1 and TRBJ1-5, is as follows: KAGVTQTPRYLIKTRGQQVTLSCSPISGHRSVSWYQQTPGQGLQFLFEYFSETQRNKGNFPGRFSGRQFSNSRSEMNVSTLELGDSALYLCASSIQGREPQHFGDGTRLSIL.

This clonotype was detected ten times or more. The chain joins TRBV3-1 to TRBJ2-7, with 8 bases lining up with TRBD2. The germline gives CDR1 LGHDT, CDR2 YNNKEL (reference sequence). The CDR3 spans 17 residues. With V trimmed by 0 bases and J by 0 bases, 7 bases remained unmatched. DNA of the CDR3: TGTGCCAGCAGCCAAGATGGAACTAGCGGCAGCTCCTACGAGCAGTACTTC. Encoded protein: CASSQDGTSGSSYEQYF.

The genes are TRBV15 and TRBJ2-7; TRBD1 matches 8 bases. This CDR3 comprises 15 residues. Germline CDR1 is LNHNV and CDR2 is YYDKDF (reference sequence). With 5 bases clipped from V and 3 bases from J, the junction kept 9 bases outside the gene matches. DNA for the CDR3: TGTGCCACCAGCGGAGGGACAGGCGATAACTACGAGCAGTACTTC. It codes for CATSGGTGDNYEQYF.